The rows below give T cell receptor beta chains drawn from one sample of a study of blood T cell repertoires in COVID-19. TCRdb keeps only in-frame clones here, not all; method: immunoSEQ multiplex PCR. The sample yields almost 300,000 clones, just under 90% seen once. The sample was peripheral blood. These receptors were collected from a woman aged 25 to 39 with COVID-19, enrolled during active disease. The CDR3 runs from the conserved cysteine through the conserved F or W. Each record gives: D gene, V gene, J gene, clone size, CDR3 protein, CDR3 DNA. The D gene is left open where the match is weak. Rows may omit the clone size; those that give it use once, few, many or a size class.

>-|TRBV2|TRBJ1-3|-
CASSGSSRSHSGNTIYF
TGTGCCAGCAGCGGCAGTTCCAGGTCGCACTCTGGAAACACCATATATTTT
>-|TRBV19|TRBJ1-3|-
CASFRRTSSGNTIYF
TGTGCCAGCTTTCGGAGGACTTCCTCTGGAAACACCATATATTTT
>-|TRBV19|TRBJ1-1|once
CASRGGSRSEAFF
TGTGCCAGCAGGGGAGGGTCAAGGTCTGAAGCTTTCTTT
>-|TRBV28|TRBJ1-5|once
CASRTHGGGQPQHF
TGTGCCAGCAGAACCCACGGAGGTGGCCAGCCCCAGCATTTT
>-|TRBV6-5|TRBJ1-1|-
CASSHGAGVNTEAFF
TGTGCCAGCAGTCACGGCGCAGGGGTAAACACTGAAGCTTTCTTT
>-|TRBV4-1|TRBJ1-4|-
CASSKQTNSNEKLFF
TGCGCCAGCAGTAAACAGACCAACTCTAATGAAAAACTGTTTTTT
>-|TRBV6-1|TRBJ1-5|few
CASSEAHSYVYQPQHF
TGTGCCAGCAGTGAAGCTCACAGCTACGTATATCAGCCCCAGCATTTT
>-|TRBV3-1/TRBV3-2|TRBJ2-7|-
CASSQAPTGIYEQYF
TGTGCCAGCAGCCAAGCCCCGACCGGGATCTACGAGCAGTACTTC
>-|TRBV6-5|TRBJ2-7|few
CASTPGEGTSYEQYF
TGTGCCAGCACCCCAGGGGAGGGAACGTCCTACGAGCAGTACTTC
>-|TRBV19|TRBJ2-1|-
CASSRDQGNEQFF
TGTGCCAGTAGTAGGGATCAGGGAAATGAGCAGTTCTTC
>TRBD2|TRBV11-2|TRBJ2-1|-
CASSLGAGGYNEQFF
TGTGCCAGCAGCTTAGGGGCGGGGGGTTACAATGAGCAGTTCTTC